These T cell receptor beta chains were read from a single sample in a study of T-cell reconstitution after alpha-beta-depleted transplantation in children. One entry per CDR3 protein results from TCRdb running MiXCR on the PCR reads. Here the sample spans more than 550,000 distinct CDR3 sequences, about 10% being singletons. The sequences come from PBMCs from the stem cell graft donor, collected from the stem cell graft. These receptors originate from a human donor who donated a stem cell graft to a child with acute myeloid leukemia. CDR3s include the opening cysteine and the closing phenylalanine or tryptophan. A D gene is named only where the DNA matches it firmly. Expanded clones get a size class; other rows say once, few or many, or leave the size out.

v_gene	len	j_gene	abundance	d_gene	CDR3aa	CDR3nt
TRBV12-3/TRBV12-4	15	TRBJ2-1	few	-	CASSGTSPGGDEQFF	TGTGCCAGCAGTGGAACTAGCCCCGGCGGGGATGAGCAGTTCTTC
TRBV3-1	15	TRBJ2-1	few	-	CASSQAPYGPNEQFF	TGTGCCAGCAGCCAAGCCCCTTATGGGCCTAATGAGCAGTTCTTC
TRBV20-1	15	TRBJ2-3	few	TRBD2	CSAAPLAGRTDTQYF	TGCAGTGCGGCTCCTCTAGCGGGACGCACAGATACGCAGTATTTT
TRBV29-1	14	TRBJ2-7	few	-	CSVGSLGESYEQYF	TGCAGCGTCGGGAGCTTGGGAGAGTCCTACGAGCAGTACTTC
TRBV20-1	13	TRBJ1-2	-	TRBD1	CSAPRDRDYGYTF	TGCAGTGCGCCCCGGGACAGGGATTATGGCTACACCTTC
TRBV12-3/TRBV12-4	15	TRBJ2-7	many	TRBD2	CASSSGGTSGIEQYF	TGTGCCAGCAGTTCCGGCGGGACTAGCGGCATCGAGCAGTACTTC
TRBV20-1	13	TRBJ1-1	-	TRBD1	CSISTGTTTEAFF	TGCAGTATTTCGACAGGGACGACCACTGAAGCTTTCTTT
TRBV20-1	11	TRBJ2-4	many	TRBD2	CSSPERGIQYF	TGCAGTTCGCCTGAGCGGGGCATTCAGTACTTC
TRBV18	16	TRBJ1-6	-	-	CASSLVLSSYNSPLHF	TGTGCCAGCTCTCTCGTCCTGAGCTCCTATAATTCACCCCTCCACTTT
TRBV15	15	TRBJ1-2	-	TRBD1	CATSSRLGQGHGYTF	TGTGCCACCAGCAGTCGTCTTGGACAGGGTCATGGCTACACCTTC
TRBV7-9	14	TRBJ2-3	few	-	CASSAVRTLDTQYF	TGTGCCAGCAGCGCTGTAAGGACTCTGGATACGCAGTATTTT
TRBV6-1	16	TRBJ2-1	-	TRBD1	CASSQRQGSLYNEQFF	TGTGCCAGCAGTCAACGACAGGGGAGTCTCTACAATGAGCAGTTCTTC
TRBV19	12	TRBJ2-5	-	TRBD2	CAGRGGKETQYF	TGTGCCGGCCGGGGGGGGAAAGAGACCCAGTACTTC
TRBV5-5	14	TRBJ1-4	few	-	CASSVGAGDEKLFF	TGTGCCAGCAGCGTCGGGGCTGGAGATGAAAAACTGTTTTTT
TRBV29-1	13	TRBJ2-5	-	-	CSVEAGEGETQYF	TGCAGCGTTGAAGCCGGAGAAGGGGAGACCCAGTACTTC
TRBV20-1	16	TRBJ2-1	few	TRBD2	CSAGQLAAGPYNEQFF	TGCAGTGCTGGCCAACTAGCGGCCGGCCCCTACAATGAGCAGTTCTTC
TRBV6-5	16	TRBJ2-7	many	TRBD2	CASSQPGLAGGYEQYF	TGTGCCAGCAGCCAACCGGGACTAGCGGGAGGATACGAGCAGTACTTC
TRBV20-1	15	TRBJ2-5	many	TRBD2	CSATTQAGYQETQYF	TGCAGTGCTACGACTCAAGCGGGATACCAAGAGACCCAGTACTTC
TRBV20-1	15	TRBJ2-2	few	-	CSALRGGNAIGELFF	TGCAGTGCTCTGCGGGGCGGGAATGCGATCGGGGAGCTGTTTTTT
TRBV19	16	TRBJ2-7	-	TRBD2	CASSIREGTFAYEQYF	TGTGCCAGTAGTATTCGGGAGGGGACTTTCGCCTACGAGCAGTACTTC
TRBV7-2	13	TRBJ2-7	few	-	CARKGGPAYEQYF	TGTGCCAGGAAAGGGGGTCCAGCCTACGAGCAGTACTTC
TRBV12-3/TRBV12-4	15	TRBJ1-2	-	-	CASTPRRSANYGYTF	TGTGCCAGCACCCCGCGAAGGTCGGCGAACTATGGCTACACCTTC
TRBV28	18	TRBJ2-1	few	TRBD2	CASSPWTSGRAPHNEQFF	TGTGCCAGCAGTCCGTGGACTAGCGGAAGGGCCCCCCACAATGAGCAGTTCTTC
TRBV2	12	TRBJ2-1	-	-	CASTPWDPEQFF	TGTGCCAGCACTCCCTGGGATCCTGAGCAGTTCTTC
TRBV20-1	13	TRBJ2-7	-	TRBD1	CSAPGQSYYEQYF	TGCAGTGCGCCGGGACAGTCCTACTACGAGCAGTACTTC
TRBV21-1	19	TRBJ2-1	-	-	CASSKAPGLAGEVYNEQFF	TGTGCCAGCAGCAAAGCGCCGGGACTAGCGGGAGAGGTGTATAATGAGCAGTTCTTC
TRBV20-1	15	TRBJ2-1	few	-	CSARRFASHDNEQFF	TGCAGTGCGAGACGCTTTGCCTCACATGACAATGAGCAGTTCTTC
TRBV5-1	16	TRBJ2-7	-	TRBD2	CASSSTRTSGTYEQYF	TGCGCCAGCAGCTCCACCCGGACTAGCGGGACCTACGAGCAGTACTTC
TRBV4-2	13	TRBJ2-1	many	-	CASSRVSENEQFF	TGTGCCAGCAGCCGCGTAAGTGAGAATGAGCAGTTCTTC
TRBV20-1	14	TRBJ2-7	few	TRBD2	CSARGKRGSYEQYF	TGCAGTGCTAGGGGTAAGCGGGGATCCTACGAGCAGTACTTC
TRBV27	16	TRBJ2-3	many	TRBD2	CASSPIGGRSTDTQYF	TGTGCCAGCAGTCCGATAGGCGGGAGGAGCACAGATACGCAGTATTTT